The 10 T cell receptor beta chains below all came from one sample that was sequenced in a study of T cell responses to AZD1222 COVID-19 vaccine. Assay: immunoSEQ multiplex PCR; the TCRdb copy retains only in-frame clones and omits some. The data contain about 130,000 clones, roughly 90% of them singletons. The sequencing used peripheral blood, collected on day 0 of AZD1222 vaccination. The receptors derive from an adult in good health.

This clone was picked up a small number of times. The V call is TRBV4-2, the J call TRBJ2-5; D is tentatively TRBD1 or TRBD2 (5 bases each). Trimming removed 4 bases from V and 1 base from J, with 13 bases in between. Germline CDR1 reads LGHNA; CDR2 reads YNFKEQ. CDR3 length equals 15 residues. CDR3 nucleotides: TGTGCCAGCAGCCTACTAGGGGCAGTCCAAGAGACCCAGTACTTC. Amino acid sequence: CASSLLGAVQETQYF.

The rearrangement uses TRBV12-3 or TRBV12-4 and TRBJ2-2; D is undetermined. V gave up 7 bases and J gave up 4 bases, with 7 bases separating them. The CDR3 covers 12 residues. The chain's CDR3 is CASKTSTGELFF. The CDR3 nucleotides read TGTGCCAGCAAGACCAGCACCGGGGAGCTGTTTTTT.

The V call is TRBV6-2 or TRBV6-3, the J call TRBJ2-5, with D unclear. The germline V gene has CDR1 MNHEY and CDR2 SVGEGT. There are 15 residues in the CDR3. V was cut by 2 bases and J by 5 bases, with 15 bases left in between. CDR3 bases: TGTGCCAGCAGTTACCACGCAGACCCTTGGGAGACCCAGTACTTC. It translates to CASSYHADPWETQYF.

V and J are TRBV7-6 and TRBJ1-5; 8 bases are a match to TRBD1. Losses at the gene ends were 5 bases for V and 4 bases for J; bases not matched to a gene: 7. Germline V lookup: CDR1 SGHVS, CDR2 FNYEAQ. The CDR3 totals 15 residues. The CDR3 is CASSSLQGGNQPQHF. Here the CDR3 DNA reads TGTGCCAGCAGCAGCTTACAGGGGGGTAATCAGCCCCAGCATTTT.

This sequence joins TRBV20-1 and TRBJ1-1; D is unclear. The germline gives CDR1 DFQATT, CDR2 SNEGSKA (reference sequence). The CDR3 spans 11 residues. V shed 5 bases and J shed 2 bases, with 6 bases lying between them. CDR3 sequence (DNA): TGCAGTGCTGGGGTAAACACTGAAGCTTTCTTT. Its translation: CSAGVNTEAFF.

The rearrangement uses TRBV7-2 and TRBJ1-5; weak D call: TRBD1 (5 bases). With 5 bases removed from V and 5 bases from J, the gap between germline ends came to 19 bases. The CDR3 covers 16 residues. The V gene's germline CDR1 is SGHTA and CDR2 FQGNSA. CDR3 in amino acids: CASSPGGTLLYQPQHF. The CDR3 DNA follows: TGTGCCAGCAGCCCCGGTGGGACGCTGCTTTATCAGCCCCAGCATTTT.

V gene TRBV6-2 or TRBV6-3 combines with J gene TRBJ2-2; D is unresolved. The germline CDR1 and CDR2 sequences are MNHEY and SVGEGT. Trimming removed 0 bases at V and 6 bases at J, with 20 bases between. The CDR3 covers 18 residues. The CDR3 reads CASSYSTDRQPDSGELFF. The CDR3 region has the DNA TGTGCCAGCAGTTACTCGACGGACCGTCAACCCGACTCCGGGGAGCTGTTTTTT.

V and J are TRBV5-4 and TRBJ1-6, with TRBD1 identical over 9 bases. With V trimmed by 1 base and J by 6 bases, 2 bases remained unmatched. This CDR3 contains 15 residues. Germline CDR1 SGHNT, CDR2 YYREEE (reference sequence). As DNA, the CDR3 is TGTGCCAGCAGCTTGCAGGACAGGGGTAATTCACCCCTCCACTTT. Translated: CASSLQDRGNSPLHF.

The chain carries TRBV11-2 and TRBJ1-6; 7 nucleotides align to TRBD1. After removal of 4 bases from V and 9 bases from J, the junction contained 6 bases not matched to a gene. CDR3 length: 14 amino acids. Germline V CDR1 and CDR2: SGHAT, FQNNGV. The CDR3 DNA follows: TGTGCCAGCAGCTCCGACAGGGCTGGTTCACCCCTCCACTTT. This encodes CASSSDRAGSPLHF.

The rearrangement links TRBV6-2 or TRBV6-3 to TRBJ1-6; D gene uncertain. Germline CDR1 MNHEY, CDR2 SVGEGT. V was trimmed by 5 bases and J by 9 bases, leaving 14 bases between them. This CDR3 is built from 14 residues. CDR3: CASSTPTPGSPLHF. CDR3 nucleotide sequence: TGTGCCAGCAGTACCCCCACTCCAGGTTCACCCCTCCACTTT.